The clone carrying this T cell receptor beta chain was seen ten or more times. This sample was included in a study of T cells in Graves' hyperthyroidism and ophthalmopathy. Amplification of TCR beta CDR3 regions was performed using RNA transcripts as template. When the TCR CDR3 underwent first-round RT-PCR, the HTBI primer set was used. TCRdb analysed the multiplex PCR reads with MiXCR anew, one entry per CDR3 protein. In the table there are a few hundred thousand distinct CDR3 sequences, about 16% of which are singletons. Germline lookup yields CDR1 DFQATT and CDR2 SNEGSKA (reference sequence). V was trimmed by 2 bases and J by 5 bases, leaving 13 bases between them. The CDR3 spans 14 residues.

This chain connects TRBV20-1 to TRBJ2-1; D may be TRBD1 or TRBD2 (5 bases each). The sequenced material came from blood. This clonotype originated in a woman aged 30 to 39 with Graves' hyperthyroidism. CDR3 sequence reads: CSARRGRDDNEQFF. The CDR3 DNA reads TGCAGTGCTAGACGGGGCAGGGACGACAATGAGCAGTTCTTC.